This T cell receptor beta chain emerged from a study of cytomegalovirus exposure and HLA in healthy donors (dated by TCRdb to 2016 to 2017). General notes on the study: According to an earlier analysis of 587 of the donors, 200 million or so T cells yielded roughly 110 million unique TCR beta sequences and approximately 300 Gb of sequence data. Across 300 to 500 genotyped donors of the cohort, an average of 235,054 unique TCR beta nucleotide sequences per donor were sequenced, and around 19% of those sequences were non-productive. To predict cytomegalovirus infection status, the study combined high-throughput TCR immunosequencing, statistical association of individual TCRs with disease status, and machine learning. About 5 DR-DQ haplotypes were handled as single units for association and clustering, since linkage in the cohort was strong. Donor age, sex, ethnicity and CMV serostatus were compiled alongside the repertoire data. All discovery cohort repertoires had been generated on a single sequencing platform. An earlier analysis of 587 of the donors applied high-throughput TCR beta sequencing to assess whether each TCR beta V gene segment acted as functional or pseudogenic. A later analysis re-analyzed previously published TCR beta repertoires from 550 to 700 donors and added high-resolution HLA genotyping to study TCR occurrence patterns. Of the approximately 400 genotyped donors, 81% were placed in the genetic ancestry cluster associated with self-reported Caucasian donors. Besides the first cohort of roughly 660 subjects, a separate validation cohort made up of 95 to 150 different subjects was used. The study used immunosequencing to profile the T cell repertoires of about 670 subjects and linked those repertoires to cytomegalovirus serostatus. A later genetic analysis took genome-wide SNP genotypes for 398 of the 666 donors and used that subset as a discovery cohort. An early release covering 550 to 650 HLA-typed donors comprised around 300 gigabases of sequencing data and around 85 million unique TCR sequences. Typing coverage varied by locus: roughly 620-640 donors for A, B, C, DRB1 and DQB1; roughly 510 for DQA1; about 600 for DPA1; some 470 for DPB1. HLA typing included class I and class II loci at four-digit resolution. The aim of the study was to test whether cataloging public T cell receptors could identify signatures of past pathogen exposure. Rather than using new phenotypic data, the later analysis identified candidate immune exposures from TCR beta sequences and from how often those sequences occurred across donors.

Turning to this clone: There is no known antigen for this receptor. No per-base quality is available; no much larger clone lies one base away.

The germline V gene (reference sequence) gives CDR1 as SEHNR and CDR2 as FQNEAQ. Inclusive of the bounding cysteine and phenylalanine, the CDR3 is 13 residues long. The entry retains the CDR3 DNA only, 39 bases that are in frame from base 1. V is shortened by 2 bases, J by 3 bases, and the region joining them spans 8 bases. Receptor amplification or capture employed the immunoSEQ multiplex PCR assay. For the multiplex PCR, a mixture combining 60 forward primers for TCR Vbeta segments and 13 reverse primers for TCR Jbeta segments was used. The CDR3 region of rearranged TCR beta genes was amplified from genomic DNA by a multiplex PCR assay. On the Illumina HiSeq System, the amplified TCR beta libraries were sequenced as 87-base-pair reads. Under the source paper's analysis protocol: A later analysis counted approximately 84 million unique TCR beta chains across the 666 repertoires, and some 12 million of these chains were shared by at least two donors. Raw reads were error-corrected and collapsed into unique sequences by a nearest-neighbor algorithm in which closely related sequences were merged to remove PCR and sequencing errors. V, D and J gene segments were assigned by aligning CDR3 sequences to IMGT reference sequences. For a sequence to be retained, a match of at least six nucleotides was required to both a V gene segment and a J gene segment. A rearrangement was called productive if the CDR3 had no stop codons and remained in frame with V and J, and every other rearrangement was called non-productive. CDR3 was defined by IMGT convention, running from the second conserved V-encoded cysteine to the conserved J-encoded phenylalanine. The earlier analysis of about 590 of the donors excluded sequences that lacked an unambiguous match to a single V gene segment. In an earlier analysis of approximately 500 of the donors, a V segment was called functional when productive rearrangements were above 56.7%, and segregating when the standard deviation between donors exceeded 5%. A statistical classification framework was built to diagnose cytomegalovirus status from the catalog of TCR beta chain sequences. V and J gene assignment, in a later analysis, came from comparing TCR nucleotide sequences with IMGT/GENE-DB human TR gene sequences. Using the TCRdist pipeline, a later analysis assigned CDR3 sequences along with most-parsimonious VDJ recombination scenarios. In a later analysis, each TCR beta chain was defined by its CDR3 amino acid sequence together with its V-gene family, and reads lacking a unique V-gene family were excluded. To address suspected cross-contamination and a sequencing artifact, a later analysis removed around 590 highly shared, low-generation-probability nucleotide sequences. In a later analysis, a clonal expansion index was calculated for each public chain from normalized within-repertoire ranks of inferred template counts. Generation probabilities in a later analysis came from a VDJ recombination model fitted to out-of-frame rearrangements, and those results were checked against IGoR. In a later analysis, TCR-TCR, TCR-HLA and TCR-CMV co-occurrence was scored with hypergeometric tests, and a repertoire-size bias correction was applied to TCR pairs. False discovery rates were estimated in a later analysis by permuting HLA or CMV assignments 20 times. In a later analysis, co-occurring TCRs were grouped using DBSCAN, with TCRdist sequence similarity added in when clustering inside HLA-allele-positive subsets. Co-occurrence clustering excluded repertoires with fewer than 30,000 or more than 120,000 public chains, plus five with anomalous nucleotide sharing. TCRdb carries this immuneACCESS record with in-frame sequences only. Its versions omit some clonotypes, under half of them owing to an unresolved V gene in the studies checked, with the rest unexplained. D and trimming were read from the DNA, whereas the V and J calls and clone size are those reported in that table. The sample data list approximately 170,000 clones, and around 75% of these were observed just once. The top ten clones comprise 2.5% to 3.5% of the sample.

The cohort consisted of more than 650 healthy bone marrow donors. Cohort members were all nominally healthy when sampled, although unrecorded immune exposures were likely present. The donor tested CMV seropositive and was one of the 289 seropositive cohort members. A peripheral blood sample was collected from each donor, and TCR beta sequencing was performed on peripheral blood mononuclear cells. The Qiagen DNeasy Blood Extraction Kit was used to extract genomic DNA from the blood cell samples. General findings and caveats noted by the study authors: According to a later analysis, TCR association rates differed among HLA loci, with DRB1 alleles showing the most associated TCRs and HLA-C alleles showing the fewest. In an earlier analysis of some 540 of the donors, most TCR beta V segments appeared in productive rearrangements about 90% or about 30% of the time, broadly matching IMGT annotations. A further reported finding was that TCR beta sequences accurately predicted the HLA-A and HLA-B alleles for most subjects in the first cohort. A later analysis found that most CMV-associated TCR beta chains appeared HLA-restricted, with HLA associations seemingly driven largely by CMV exposure. The authors suggested that the approach could potentially be extended to other disease states and immunological phenotypes. Sequencing depth was assumed to be roughly uniform across donors in the presence/absence analyses, though that assumption may not hold. A later analysis reported that several top co-occurrence clusters appeared linked to parvovirus B19, influenza, CMV and Epstein-Barr virus. Correlated functional status among segregating V segments might be attributable to linkage disequilibrium, but an unknown experimental factor could not be ruled out. Most TCR sequences were seen in very few donors, while some public TCRs were found in many individuals. Strong co-occurrence of HLA alleles, especially DR and DQ, made assigning TCR associations to individual alleles difficult. A total of 164 TCR beta chains were listed by the study as associated with cytomegalovirus. Because HLA typing was missing for some donors at each locus, association tests included only the typed subset. In a later genetic analysis, fewer N-insertions in productive TCRs were reported among donors in an Asian-associated ancestry cluster than the approximately 670-donor mean. A later analysis found that HLA-associated TCR beta chains were more clonally expanded and had lower generation probabilities than equally common non-associated chains. The classifier was reported to diagnose cytomegalovirus status with high specificity and sensitivity in both the original cohort and the validation cohort. Three of the identified cytomegalovirus-associated TCR beta chains were confirmed in vitro to be specific for cytomegalovirus antigens. Some IMGT-functional V segments, including TRBV6-2 and TRBV6-3, could not be told apart with the 87-base-pair reads, so those segments were excluded. In a later analysis, some 18,000 TCR beta sequences were associated with specific HLA alleles at a false discovery rate of 0.05. The only immune exposure information available for the cohort was CMV serostatus. Because counts were too low, seventeen rarely observed V segments, including chromosome 9 orphons, were excluded from the earlier analysis of fewer than 650 of the donors. A later genetic analysis associated a missense DCLRE1C variant with V-gene and J-gene trimming of TCR beta chains, and an independent cohort replicated the association. Only TCR beta chains were sequenced in this cohort, and the absence of alpha or paired-chain data limited detectable features. A cluster of highly shared sequence variants was judged likely to represent a technical artifact of the sequencing pipeline.

The receptor's source is a woman younger than 45 in good health and CMV-seropositive. The sequenced sample was PBMCs. The sequence is built from TRBV7-9 and TRBJ2-7; no D gene is confidently identified. The DNA sequence is as follows: TGTGCCAGCAGCTTAACCAGTTTCTACGAGCAGTACTTC. Translation gives CASSLTSFYEQYF.